The next 8 T cell receptor beta chains were all read from a single sample in a study of blood T cell repertoires in COVID-19. Clones were read by immunoSEQ multiplex PCR, and TCRdb kept only the in-frame ones, dropping some. The sample contains about 34,000 clones, less than 95% of which appear only once. Sequenced material: peripheral blood. The receptor set was obtained from a man older than 75 with acute or convalescent COVID-19.

This clone was recorded only once. The V gene is TRBV27, the J gene TRBJ1-1, with D possibly being TRBD1 (5 bases). V was cut by 0 bases and J by 1 base, with 15 bases left in between. CDR1 and CDR2 (germline): MNHEY, SMNVEV (reference sequence). The CDR3 is 17 residues long. The CDR3 bases are TGTGCCAGCAGTTTATCGATCTGGGGCAGGGCGAACACTGAAGCTTTCTTT. Encoded protein: CASSLSIWGRANTEAFF.

The chain carries TRBV19 and TRBJ1-6; possible D gene TRBD1, 5 bases. The V and J ends lost 1 base and 2 bases respectively, with 15 bases between them. The CDR3 sequence is 18 residues long. CDR1 is LNHDA, CDR2 SQIVND, per germline (reference sequence). Here the CDR3 reads CASSIAGPGGAYNSPLHF. The CDR3 DNA sequence: TGTGCCAGTAGTATAGCAGGGCCAGGCGGCGCCTATAATTCACCCCTCCACTTT.

This rearrangement joins TRBV5-8 to TRBJ2-5; perhaps TRBD2 as D (7 bases). V was clipped by 4 bases and J by 4 bases, with 14 bases between them. The CDR3 spans 14 residues. CDR1 is SGHTS, CDR2 YDEGEE, per germline. This CDR3 reads CASSGGGVGETQYF. In DNA, the CDR3 is TGTGCCAGCAGCGGGGGGGGCGTAGGAGAGACCCAGTACTTC.

This clone was observed a handful of times. The J gene is TRBJ2-1, the V gene TRBV9, with 10 bases identical to TRBD2. There are 19 residues in the CDR3. Trimming cost V 4 bases and J 3 bases; bases outside gene matches: 16. Germline CDR1 reads SGDLS; CDR2 reads YYNGEE. CDR3 sequence reads: CASSPHKWGAGGIYNEQFF. The CDR3 bases are TGTGCCAGCAGCCCGCATAAATGGGGAGCGGGGGGGATCTACAATGAGCAGTTCTTC.

V is TRBV3-1 (or the pseudogene TRBV3-2) and J is TRBJ1-1; the D gene is possibly TRBD1 (5 bases). This CDR3 spans 14 amino acids. The germline CDR1 and CDR2 sequences are LGHDT and YNNKEL (reference sequence). The V gene lost 7 bases and the J gene lost 1 base, with 13 bases spanning the gap. The CDR3 DNA reads as TGTGCCAGCACCGGACATCTGAAGAACACTGAAGCTTTCTTT. Translation: CASTGHLKNTEAFF.

This chain connects TRBV25-1 to TRBJ1-1, with a weak D call TRBD1 (6 bases). The CDR3 consists of 17 residues. Trimming shortened V by 4 bases and J by 0 bases, and 18 bases separated the two germline ends. Germline V gives CDR1 MGHDK, CDR2 SYGVNS. The CDR3 sequence: CASSAVLAGAMNTEAFF. The CDR3 DNA reads TGTGCCAGCAGTGCGGTTTTGGCAGGGGCTATGAACACTGAAGCTTTCTTT.

This clone was recorded once. The chain recombines TRBV10-3 with TRBJ1-5; D may be TRBD1 (5 bases). Trimming cost V 8 bases and J 7 bases, with 18 bases left between them. Germline V lookup: CDR1 ENHRY, CDR2 SYGVKD. This CDR3 contains 14 residues. Written as DNA, the CDR3 is TGTGCCATCGCCAAATCGGGGGAAGGACAGCCCCAGCATTTT. Amino acid sequence: CAIAKSGEGQPQHF.

The rearrangement joins TRBV5-6 to TRBJ1-3; D might be TRBD1 (5 bases). Germline loops: CDR1 SGHDT, CDR2 YYEEEE. The CDR3 totals 14 residues. The germline V and J ends were trimmed by 4 bases and 4 bases, with 12 bases remaining between them. The CDR3 here is CASSHTGLGNTIYF. The CDR3 region has the DNA TGTGCCAGCAGCCACACAGGTCTCGGAAACACCATATATTTT.